The rows below give T cell receptor beta chains drawn from one sample of a study of cytomegalovirus exposure and HLA in healthy donors. Some clones are missing from TCRdb's copy, which holds only in-frame ones; the method was immunoSEQ multiplex PCR. This table has 250,000 or so clones, about 90% appearing once. The sequencing input was PBMCs. These receptors were obtained from a woman between 18 and 30 years old in good health and CMV-seronegative. CDR3s include the opening cysteine and the closing phenylalanine or tryptophan. The D gene is left open where the match is weak.

cdr3_aa cdr3_nt d_call j_call v_call
CASSAGGGVTYEQYF TGTGCCAGCAGTGCCGGAGGGGGGGTTACCTACGAGCAGTACTTC NA TRBJ2-7 TRBV7-2
CASKTTPGQGETQYF TGCGCCAGCAAAACTACGCCGGGACAGGGAGAGACCCAGTACTTC TRBD1 TRBJ2-5 TRBV4-1
CASSLRQGAYNEQFF TGTGCCAGCAGTCTGCGACAGGGGGCCTACAATGAGCAGTTCTTC TRBD1 TRBJ2-1 TRBV6-1
CASSQDDRVNTEAFF TGCGCCAGCAGCCAAGATGACAGGGTGAACACTGAAGCTTTCTTT TRBD1 TRBJ1-1 TRBV4-3
CASSQGLRGETQYF TGCGCCAGCAGCCAAGGTCTCAGGGGGGAGACCCAGTACTTC TRBD1 TRBJ2-5 TRBV4-3
CAISAGQGAGDTQYF TGTGCCATCAGTGCGGGACAGGGGGCAGGAGATACGCAGTATTTT TRBD1 TRBJ2-3 TRBV10-3
CASSSPGLHF TGTGCCAGCAGTTCCCCGGGCCTCCACTTT NA TRBJ1-6 TRBV2
CAISGGTGQDSGNTIYF TGTGCCATCAGTGGGGGGACAGGGCAGGACTCTGGAAACACCATATATTTT TRBD1 TRBJ1-3 TRBV10-3
CASSRSRGGNQPQHF TGCGCCAGCAGCCGGAGCCGGGGAGGCAATCAGCCCCAGCATTTT NA TRBJ1-5 TRBV4-3
CASSLWGQTSYEQYF TGTGCCAGCAGCTTATGGGGACAGACTTCCTACGAGCAGTACTTC TRBD1 TRBJ2-7 TRBV7-2
CASSLEEGEAFF TGTGCCAGCAGCTTAGAGGAGGGTGAAGCTTTCTTT NA TRBJ1-1 TRBV11-3
CASSLIRDRGWEQYF TGTGCCAGCAGTTTAATCCGGGACAGGGGTTGGGAGCAGTACTTC TRBD1 TRBJ2-7 TRBV27